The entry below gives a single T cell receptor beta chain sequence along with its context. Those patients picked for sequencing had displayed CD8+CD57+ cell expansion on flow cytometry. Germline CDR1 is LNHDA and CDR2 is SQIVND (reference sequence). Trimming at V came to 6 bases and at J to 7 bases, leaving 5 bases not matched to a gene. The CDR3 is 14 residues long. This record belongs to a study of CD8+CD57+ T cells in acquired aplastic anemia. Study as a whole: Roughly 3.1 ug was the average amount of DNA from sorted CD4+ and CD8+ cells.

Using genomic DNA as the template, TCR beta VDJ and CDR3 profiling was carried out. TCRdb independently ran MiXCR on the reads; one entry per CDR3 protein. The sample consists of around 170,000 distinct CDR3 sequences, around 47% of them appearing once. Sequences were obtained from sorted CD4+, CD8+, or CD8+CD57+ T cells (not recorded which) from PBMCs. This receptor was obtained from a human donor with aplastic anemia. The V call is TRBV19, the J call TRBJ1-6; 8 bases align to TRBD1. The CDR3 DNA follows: TGTGCCAGTAGCGACAGGGGAATGAATTCACCCCTCCACTTT. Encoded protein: CASSDRGMNSPLHF.